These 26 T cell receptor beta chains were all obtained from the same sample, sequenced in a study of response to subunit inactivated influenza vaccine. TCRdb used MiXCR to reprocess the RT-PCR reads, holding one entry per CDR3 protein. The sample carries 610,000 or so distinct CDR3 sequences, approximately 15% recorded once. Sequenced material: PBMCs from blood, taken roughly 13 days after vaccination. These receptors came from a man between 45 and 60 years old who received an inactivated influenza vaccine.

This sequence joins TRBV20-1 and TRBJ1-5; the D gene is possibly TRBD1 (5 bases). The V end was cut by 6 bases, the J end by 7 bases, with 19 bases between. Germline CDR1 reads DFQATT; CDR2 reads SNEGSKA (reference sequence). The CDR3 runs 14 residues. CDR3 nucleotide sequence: TGCAGTGCCAAGAGACCGGGACTACTCCAGCCCCAGCATTTT. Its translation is CSAKRPGLLQPQHF.

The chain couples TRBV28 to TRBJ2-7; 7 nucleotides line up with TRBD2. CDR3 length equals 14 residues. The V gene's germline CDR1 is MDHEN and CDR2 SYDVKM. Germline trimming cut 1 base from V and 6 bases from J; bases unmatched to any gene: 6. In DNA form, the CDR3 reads TGTGCCAGCAGTTTATCGGGGGGTCGGTTCGAGCAGTACTTC. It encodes CASSLSGGRFEQYF.

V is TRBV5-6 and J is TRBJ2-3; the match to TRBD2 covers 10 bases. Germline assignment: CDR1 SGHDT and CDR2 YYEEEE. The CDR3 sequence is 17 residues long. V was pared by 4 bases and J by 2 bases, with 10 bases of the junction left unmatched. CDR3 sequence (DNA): TGTGCCAGCAGCGCCACCCTAGCGGGGGCCTTCACAGATACGCAGTATTTT. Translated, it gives CASSATLAGAFTDTQYF.

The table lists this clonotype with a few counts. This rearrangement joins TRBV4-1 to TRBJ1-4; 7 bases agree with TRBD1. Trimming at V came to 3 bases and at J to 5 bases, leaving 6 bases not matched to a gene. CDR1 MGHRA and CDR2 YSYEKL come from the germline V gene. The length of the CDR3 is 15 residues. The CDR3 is CASSHPGTANEKLFF. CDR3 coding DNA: TGCGCCAGCAGCCACCCCGGGACAGCAAATGAAAAACTGTTTTTT.

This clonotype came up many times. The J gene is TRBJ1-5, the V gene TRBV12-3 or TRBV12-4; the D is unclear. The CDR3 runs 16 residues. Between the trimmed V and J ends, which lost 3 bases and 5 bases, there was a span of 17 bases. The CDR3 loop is CASSFKGMTRHQPQHF. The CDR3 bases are TGTGCCAGCAGTTTCAAGGGAATGACCCGGCATCAGCCCCAGCATTTT.

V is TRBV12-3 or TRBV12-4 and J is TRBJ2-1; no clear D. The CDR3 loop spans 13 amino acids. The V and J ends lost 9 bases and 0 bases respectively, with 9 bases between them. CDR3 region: CARNPSSYNEQFF. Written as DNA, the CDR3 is TGTGCCAGAAATCCCAGCTCCTACAATGAGCAGTTCTTC.

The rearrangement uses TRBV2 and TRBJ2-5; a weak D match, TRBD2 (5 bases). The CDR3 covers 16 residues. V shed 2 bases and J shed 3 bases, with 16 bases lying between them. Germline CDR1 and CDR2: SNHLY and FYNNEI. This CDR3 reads CASSEKILASKETQYF. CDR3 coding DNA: TGTGCCAGCAGTGAAAAGATTCTAGCTTCGAAAGAGACCCAGTACTTC.

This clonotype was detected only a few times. CDR3 loop: CSPLGSRETQYF. In nucleotides, the CDR3 is TGCAGTCCCCTAGGATCCCGGGAGACCCAGTACTTC. This chain uses TRBV20-1 with TRBJ2-5; D unclear. CDR1 is DFQATT and CDR2 is SNEGSKA in the germline V gene (reference sequence). V lost 8 bases to trimming and J lost 5 bases, with 15 bases between them. This CDR3 has 12 residues.

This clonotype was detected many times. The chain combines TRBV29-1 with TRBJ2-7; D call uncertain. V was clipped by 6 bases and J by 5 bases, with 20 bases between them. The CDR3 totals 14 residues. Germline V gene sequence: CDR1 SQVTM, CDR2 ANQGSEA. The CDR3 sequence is CSVAPGLAKHEQYF. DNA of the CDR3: TGCAGCGTGGCTCCAGGTCTTGCTAAACACGAGCAGTACTTC.

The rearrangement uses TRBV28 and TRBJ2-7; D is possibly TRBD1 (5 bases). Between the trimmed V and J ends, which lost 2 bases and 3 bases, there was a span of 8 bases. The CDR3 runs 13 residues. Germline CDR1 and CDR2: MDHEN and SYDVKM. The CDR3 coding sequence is TGTGCCAGCAGTTTACAGGGTTACTACGAGCAGTACTTC. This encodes CASSLQGYYEQYF.

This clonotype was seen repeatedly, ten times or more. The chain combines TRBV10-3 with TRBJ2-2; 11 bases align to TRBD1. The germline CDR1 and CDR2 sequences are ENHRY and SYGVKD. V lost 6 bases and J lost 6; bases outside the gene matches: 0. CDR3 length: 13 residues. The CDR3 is CAIRGQGAGELFF. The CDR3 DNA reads TGTGCCATCAGGGGACAGGGGGCCGGGGAGCTGTTTTTT.

The CDR3 coding sequence is TGTGCCAGCAGCCAAGAGGGACTTGAAGCTTTCTTT. It specifies CASSQEGLEAFF. V gene TRBV4-2 combines with J gene TRBJ1-1, with D tentatively TRBD1 (5 bases). The V gene lost 0 bases and the J gene lost 7 bases, with 6 bases spanning the gap. CDR1 is LGHNA and CDR2 is YNFKEQ in the germline V gene. The CDR3 has 12 residues.

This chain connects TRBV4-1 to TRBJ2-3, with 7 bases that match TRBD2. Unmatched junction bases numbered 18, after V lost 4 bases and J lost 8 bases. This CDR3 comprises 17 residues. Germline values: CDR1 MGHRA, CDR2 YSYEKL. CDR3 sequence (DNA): TGCGCCAGCAGCCGAAACCTTTTGGGGGACGGCGGGGGTACGCAGTATTTT. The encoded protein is CASSRNLLGDGGGTQYF.

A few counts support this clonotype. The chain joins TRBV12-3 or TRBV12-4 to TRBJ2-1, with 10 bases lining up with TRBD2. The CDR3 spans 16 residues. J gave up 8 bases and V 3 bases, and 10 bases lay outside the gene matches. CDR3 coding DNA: TGTGCCAGCAGTTTGTATCTAGCGGGAGTTGGCGATGAGCAGTTCTTC. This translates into CASSLYLAGVGDEQFF.

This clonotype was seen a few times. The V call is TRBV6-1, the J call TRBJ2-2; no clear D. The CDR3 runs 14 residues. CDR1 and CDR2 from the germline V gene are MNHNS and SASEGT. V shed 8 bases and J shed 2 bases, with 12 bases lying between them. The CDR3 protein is CASGRQANTGELFF. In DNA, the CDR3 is TGTGCCAGCGGACGGCAGGCAAACACCGGGGAGCTGTTTTTT.

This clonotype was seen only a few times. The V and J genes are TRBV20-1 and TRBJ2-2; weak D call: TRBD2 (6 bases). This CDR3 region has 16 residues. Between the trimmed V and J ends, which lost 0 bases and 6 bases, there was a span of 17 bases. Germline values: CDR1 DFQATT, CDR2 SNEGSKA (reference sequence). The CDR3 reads CSARDTRRGEAGELFF. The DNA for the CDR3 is TGCAGTGCTAGAGATACGAGGCGAGGGGAGGCCGGGGAGCTGTTTTTT.

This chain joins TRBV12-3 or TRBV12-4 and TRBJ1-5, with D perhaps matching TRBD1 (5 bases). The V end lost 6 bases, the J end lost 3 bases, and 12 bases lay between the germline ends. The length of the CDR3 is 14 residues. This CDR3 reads CASSPGRNNQPQHF. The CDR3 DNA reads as TGTGCCAGCAGCCCGGGACGGAACAATCAGCCCCAGCATTTT.

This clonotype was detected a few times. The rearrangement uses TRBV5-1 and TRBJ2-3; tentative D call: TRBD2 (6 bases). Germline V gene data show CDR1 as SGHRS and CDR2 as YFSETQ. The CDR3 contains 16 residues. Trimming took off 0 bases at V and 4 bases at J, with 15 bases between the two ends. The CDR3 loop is CASSLGGDQFADTQYF. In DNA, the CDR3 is TGCGCCAGCAGCTTGGGGGGGGACCAATTTGCAGATACGCAGTATTTT. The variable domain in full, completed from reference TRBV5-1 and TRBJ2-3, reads KAGVTQTPRYLIKTRGQQVTLSCSPISGHRSVSWYQQTPGQGLQFLFEYFSETQRNKGNFPGRFSGRQFSNSRSEMNVSTLELGDSALYLCASSLGGDQFADTQYFGPGTRLTVL.

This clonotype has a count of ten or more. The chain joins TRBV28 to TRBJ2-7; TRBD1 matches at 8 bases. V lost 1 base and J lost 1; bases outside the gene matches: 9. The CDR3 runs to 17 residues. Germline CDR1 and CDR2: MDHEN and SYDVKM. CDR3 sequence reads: CASSLLFAGGQSYEQYF. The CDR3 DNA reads TGTGCCAGCAGTTTATTATTTGCAGGGGGCCAGTCCTACGAGCAGTACTTC.

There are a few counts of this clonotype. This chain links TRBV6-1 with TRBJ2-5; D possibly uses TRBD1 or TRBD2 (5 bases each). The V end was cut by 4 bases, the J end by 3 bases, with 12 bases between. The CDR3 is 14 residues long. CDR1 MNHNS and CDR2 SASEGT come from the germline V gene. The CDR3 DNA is TGTGCCAGCAGTGGAACCGGGACCAAAGAGACCCAGTACTTC. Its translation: CASSGTGTKETQYF.

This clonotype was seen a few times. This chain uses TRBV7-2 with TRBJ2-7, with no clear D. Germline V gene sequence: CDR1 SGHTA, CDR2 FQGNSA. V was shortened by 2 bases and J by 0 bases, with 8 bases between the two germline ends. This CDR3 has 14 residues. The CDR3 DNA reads TGTGCCAGCAGCTTACAATACAGCTCCTACGAGCAGTACTTC. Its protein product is CASSLQYSSYEQYF.

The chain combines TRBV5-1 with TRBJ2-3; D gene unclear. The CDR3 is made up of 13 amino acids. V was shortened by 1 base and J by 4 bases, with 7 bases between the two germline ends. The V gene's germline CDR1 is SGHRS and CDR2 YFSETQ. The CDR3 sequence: CASSLQASDTQYF. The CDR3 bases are TGCGCCAGCAGCTTGCAAGCTTCAGATACGCAGTATTTT.

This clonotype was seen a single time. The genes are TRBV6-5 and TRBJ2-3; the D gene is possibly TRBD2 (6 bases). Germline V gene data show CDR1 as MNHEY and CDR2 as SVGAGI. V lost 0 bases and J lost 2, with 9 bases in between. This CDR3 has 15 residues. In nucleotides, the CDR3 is TGTGCCAGCAGTTACTCTGCGGGAACCACAGATACGCAGTATTTT. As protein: CASSYSAGTTDTQYF.

The CDR3 nucleotides are TGTGCCAGCAGCCCGACAGGGTTTGGCACAGATACGCAGTATTTT. It is translated as CASSPTGFGTDTQYF. The rearrangement links TRBV7-9 to TRBJ2-3; 7 nucleotides match TRBD1. Germline V gene data show CDR1 as SEHNR and CDR2 as FQNEAQ (reference sequence). The V gene end was trimmed by 5 bases and the J gene end by 1 base; junction bases not matched to a gene: 6. There are 15 residues in the CDR3.

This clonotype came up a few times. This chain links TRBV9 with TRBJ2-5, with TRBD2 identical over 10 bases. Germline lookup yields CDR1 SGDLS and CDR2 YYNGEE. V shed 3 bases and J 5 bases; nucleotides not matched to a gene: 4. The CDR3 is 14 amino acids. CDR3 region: CASSEGAGGETQYF. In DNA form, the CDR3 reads TGTGCCAGCAGCGAGGGAGCGGGGGGGGAGACCCAGTACTTC.

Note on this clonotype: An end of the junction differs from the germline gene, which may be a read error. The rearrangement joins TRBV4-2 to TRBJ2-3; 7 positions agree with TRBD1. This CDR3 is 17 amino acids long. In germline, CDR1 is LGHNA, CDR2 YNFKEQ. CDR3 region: CASSQGVVVTGEYTQYF. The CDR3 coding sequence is TGTGCCAGCAGTCAAGGAGTCGTCGTAACAGGGGAATATACGCAGTATTTT.